Described below is a single TCR beta chain sequence and its context. Its target is not known. This specimen belongs to a study of STAT5B mutations in CD4+ large granular lymphocyte leukemia. Authors' methods: A productive frequency of 2.59 x 10-5 was the lowest detectable. This table comes from immunoSEQ multiplex PCR, and its TCRdb copy is limited to in-frame clones, with some not included. V and J calls and clone size come straight from that table; D and trimming were deduced from the DNA. The table includes some 40,000 clones, around 85% detected once. Study-level points and caveats: The CD4+ versus CD8+ T-LGLL clonality difference may reflect limited sample size. Approximately 25% of private leukemic clonotypes occurred rarely in other patients' non-leukemic repertoires.

The TCR sequence derives from a human donor in good health. Sequencing was carried out using CD4+ T cells from blood buffy coats.

The DNA of the CDR3 is TGTGCCAGCTCACCAGCCGGGACGGGCAATCAGCCCCAGCATTTT. Translation gives CASSPAGTGNQPQHF. V is TRBV18 and J is TRBJ1-5, with a tentative D call TRBD1 (5 bases). The CDR3 runs to 15 residues. The V and J ends lost 2 bases and 2 bases respectively, with 10 bases between them. CDR1 and CDR2 (germline): KGHSH, LQKENI.